This TCR beta chain was sequenced for a study of identifying expanded T cells in peripheral blood. Findings and limits, study-wide: Differentially abundant clones: around 1.2 between replicates, 15 to 17 at 2 to 3 weeks, under 25 at four. Two-week clone count variance significantly increased as total template count grew.

As concerns this clone: The antigen is unknown.

Sequencing used immunoSEQ multiplex PCR; TCRdb keeps in-frame clones, though not all of them. The repertoire holds 100,000 to 110,000 clones, with 80% to 90% as singletons. The CDR3 covers 16 residues. V lost 4 bases and J 5 bases, leaving 20 bases between the germline ends. CDR1 and CDR2 from the germline V gene are SGDLS and YYNGEE. The sequenced material came from blood. The J gene is TRBJ2-3, the V gene TRBV9; possible D gene TRBD1, 6 bases. The source of this sequence is a person aged 18 to 75 in good health. The CDR3 is CASSPGVGGRGDTQYF. CDR3 nucleotides: TGTGCCAGCAGCCCCGGCGTTGGGGGCCGCGGAGATACGCAGTATTTT.